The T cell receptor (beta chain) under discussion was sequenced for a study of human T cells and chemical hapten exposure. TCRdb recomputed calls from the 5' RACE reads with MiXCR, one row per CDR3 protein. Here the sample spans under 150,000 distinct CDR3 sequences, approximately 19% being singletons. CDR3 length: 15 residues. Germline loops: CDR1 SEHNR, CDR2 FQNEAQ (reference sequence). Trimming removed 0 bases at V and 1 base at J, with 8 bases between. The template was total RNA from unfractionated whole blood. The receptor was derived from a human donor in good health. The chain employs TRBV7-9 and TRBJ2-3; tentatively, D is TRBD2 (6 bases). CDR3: CASSLAGRGTDTQYF. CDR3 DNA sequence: TGTGCCAGCAGCTTAGCCGGGAGAGGCACAGATACGCAGTATTTT.